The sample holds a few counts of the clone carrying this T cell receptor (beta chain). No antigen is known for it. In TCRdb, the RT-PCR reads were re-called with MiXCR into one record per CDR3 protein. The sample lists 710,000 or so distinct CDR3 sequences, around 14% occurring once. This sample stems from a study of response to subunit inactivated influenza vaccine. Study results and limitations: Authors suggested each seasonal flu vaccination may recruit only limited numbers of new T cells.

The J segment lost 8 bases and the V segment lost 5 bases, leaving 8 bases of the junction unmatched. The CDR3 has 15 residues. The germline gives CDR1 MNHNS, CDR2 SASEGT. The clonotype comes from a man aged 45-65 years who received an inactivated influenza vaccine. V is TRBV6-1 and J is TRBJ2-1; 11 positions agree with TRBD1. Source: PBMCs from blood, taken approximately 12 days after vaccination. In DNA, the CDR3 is TGTGCCAGCAGTCGCCGGGACAGGGGGTACTATGAGCAGTTCTTC. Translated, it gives CASSRRDRGYYEQFF.